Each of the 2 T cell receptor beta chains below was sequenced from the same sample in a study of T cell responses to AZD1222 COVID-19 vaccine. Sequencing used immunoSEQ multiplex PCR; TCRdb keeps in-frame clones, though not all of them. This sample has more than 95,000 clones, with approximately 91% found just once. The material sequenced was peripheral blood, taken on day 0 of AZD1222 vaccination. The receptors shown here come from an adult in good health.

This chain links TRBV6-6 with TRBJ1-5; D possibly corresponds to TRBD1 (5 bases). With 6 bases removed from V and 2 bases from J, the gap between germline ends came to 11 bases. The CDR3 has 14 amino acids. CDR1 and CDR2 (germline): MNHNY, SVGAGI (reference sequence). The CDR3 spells CASRGDLGNQPQHF. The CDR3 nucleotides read TGTGCCAGCAGGGGGGACTTGGGCAATCAGCCCCAGCATTTT.

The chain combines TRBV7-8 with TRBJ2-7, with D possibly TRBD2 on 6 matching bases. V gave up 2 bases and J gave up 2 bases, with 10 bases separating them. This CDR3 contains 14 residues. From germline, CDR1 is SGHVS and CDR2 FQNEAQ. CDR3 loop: CASSLSGVTYEQYF. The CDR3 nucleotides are TGTGCCAGCAGCTTATCGGGGGTAACCTACGAGCAGTACTTC.